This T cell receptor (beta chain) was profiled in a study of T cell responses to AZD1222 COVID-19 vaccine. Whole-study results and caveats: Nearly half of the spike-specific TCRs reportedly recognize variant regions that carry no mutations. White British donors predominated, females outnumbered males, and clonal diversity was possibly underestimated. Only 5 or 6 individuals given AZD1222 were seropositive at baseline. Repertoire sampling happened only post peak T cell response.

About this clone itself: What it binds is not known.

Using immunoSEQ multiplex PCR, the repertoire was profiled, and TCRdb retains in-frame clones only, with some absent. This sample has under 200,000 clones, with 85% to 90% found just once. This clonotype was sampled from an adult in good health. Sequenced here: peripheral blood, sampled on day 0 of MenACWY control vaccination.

CDR3 amino acids: CASSHRGPNTEAFF. As DNA, the CDR3 is TGTGCCAGCAGCCATCGGGGGCCGAACACTGAAGCTTTCTTT. The rearrangement joins TRBV14 to TRBJ1-1, with a possible D match to TRBD1 (6 bases). Germline CDR1 SGHDN, CDR2 FVKESK. Trimming cost V 3 bases and J 1 base, with 9 bases left between them. CDR3 length equals 14 residues.